Given below is one TCR beta chain in context. The antigen is not known. The length of the CDR3 is 15 residues. V dropped 2 bases and J dropped 7 bases, with 17 bases sitting between them. Germline V gene data show CDR1 as MGHRA and CDR2 as YSYEKL. The sample comes from a study of cytomegalovirus exposure and HLA in healthy donors. Overall study results and limits: Using the classifier, cytomegalovirus status was reportedly diagnosed with high specificity and sensitivity.

In the PCR, 60 Vbeta and 13 Jbeta primers were used. The repertoire was sequenced with immunoSEQ multiplex PCR; TCRdb's copy has only in-frame clones and lacks some. The table shows about 140,000 clones, with around three quarters occurring only once. The TCR was taken from a man aged 25-45 years in good health and CMV-seronegative. The chain carries TRBV4-1 and TRBJ1-2; D ambiguous. Material for sequencing was PBMCs. The chain's CDR3 is CASSQLPTPTGGYTF. In DNA form, the CDR3 reads TGCGCCAGCAGCCAACTCCCGACTCCGACCGGTGGCTACACCTTC.